The subject of this entry is one T cell receptor (beta chain). It lacks a known antigen. It has no much larger one-base neighbor in the sample; base qualities were not kept. The study evaluated CTLA-4 blockade (ipilimumab) given together with focal radiation therapy in patients who had chemo-refractory metastatic non-small-cell lung cancer. The data belong to a study of radiotherapy plus CTLA-4 blockade in lung cancer (dated by TCRdb to 2017 to 2018). Study-level background: Among enrolled patients, approximately 18% had an objective response and 31% reached disease control. Results the study describes overall, beyond this receptor: After treatment with radiotherapy and ipilimumab, TCR clones that came from tumors expanded in the peripheral blood. The strongest predictors of response were reported to be early dynamic shifts in blood T cell clones along with a rise in serum interferon-beta following radiation.

Receptor amplification or capture employed the immunoSEQ multiplex PCR assay. The table was pulled from immuneACCESS by TCRdb, which kept in-frame rearrangements only. Such tables lose some clones; where checked, under half of the loss comes from unresolved V genes, and the rest has no known cause. Recorded for this sample are tens of thousands of clones; under 90% of them occurred a single time. Approximately 0.81% of the sample is held by the ten biggest clonotypes. Via the germline V gene, CDR1 is SGHTS and CDR2 YDEGEE. Reading from cysteine to phenylalanine, the CDR3 counts 14 amino acids. Just CDR3 DNA is preserved here, 42 bases in frame from base 1. Trimming costs V 1 base and J 4 bases, and their ends lie 11 bases apart.

The chain was built from TRBV5-8 and TRBJ1-2; the D gene identity is not certain. The sequencing here drew on peripheral blood, taken from a patient treated with radiotherapy plus ipilimumab. The sequence came from a human donor with non-small cell lung cancer who had stable disease on radiotherapy plus ipilimumab. The DNA sequence is as follows: TGTGCCAGCAGCTTGCACCTCACTAGCTATGGCTACACCTTC. The encoded protein is CASSLHLTSYGYTF.